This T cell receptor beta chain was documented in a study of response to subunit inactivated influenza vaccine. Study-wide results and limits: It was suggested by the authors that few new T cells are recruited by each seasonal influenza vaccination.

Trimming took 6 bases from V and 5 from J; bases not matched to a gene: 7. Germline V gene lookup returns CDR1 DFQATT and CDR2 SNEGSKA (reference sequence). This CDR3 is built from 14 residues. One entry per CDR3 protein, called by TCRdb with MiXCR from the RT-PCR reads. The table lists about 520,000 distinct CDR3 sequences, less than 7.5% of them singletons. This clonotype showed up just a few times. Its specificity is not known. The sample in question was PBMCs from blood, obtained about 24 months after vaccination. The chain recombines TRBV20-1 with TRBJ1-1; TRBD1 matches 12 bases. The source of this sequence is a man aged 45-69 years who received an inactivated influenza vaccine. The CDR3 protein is CSAPGTGGGTEAFF. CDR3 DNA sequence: TGCAGTGCCCCCGGGACAGGGGGCGGTACTGAAGCTTTCTTT.